One sample yielded the 17 T cell receptor beta chains listed below, sequenced in a study of Ad26.COV2.S vaccination and SARS-CoV-2 variants. Here immunoSEQ multiplex PCR was the method, and the copy in TCRdb shows in-frame clones only, minus some. The sample has roughly 350,000 clones; roughly 90% are singletons. As for treatment: over 15 received Ad26.COV2.S at low or high dose, single or two shots; several received placebo; per-sample allocation not given. The investigators took samples on day 63 after the first vaccine or placebo injection. This sample comprised peripheral blood, obtained in a trial of Ad26.COV2.S vaccine versus placebo. These TCRs come from a person aged 18-65 years who received the Ad26.COV2.S COVID-19 vaccine or a placebo.

The chain combines TRBV5-4 with TRBJ2-2; TRBD1 matches at 7 bases. From germline, CDR1 is SGHNT and CDR2 YYREEE (reference sequence). The V segment lost 4 bases and the J segment 6 bases; nucleotides outside the gene matches: 3. The CDR3 is made up of 13 amino acids. CDR3 loop: CASSDRAAGELFF. CDR3 DNA sequence: TGTGCCAGCAGCGACAGGGCCGCCGGGGAGCTGTTTTTT.

The J gene is TRBJ2-5, the V gene TRBV18, with TRBD1 identical over 9 bases. Per the germline V gene, CDR1 is KGHSH and CDR2 is LQKENI. The CDR3 is made up of 14 amino acids. V trimming: 5 bases; J trimming: 0 bases; junction bases outside the gene matches: 1. CDR3 amino acids: CASSGQGYQETQYF. The CDR3 coding sequence is TGTGCCAGCTCAGGACAGGGGTACCAAGAGACCCAGTACTTC.

The rearrangement uses TRBV14 and TRBJ2-3; 8 bases line up with TRBD1. Germline CDR1 is SGHDN and CDR2 is FVKESK. With V trimmed by 5 bases and J by 4 bases, 2 bases remained unmatched. The CDR3 runs 13 residues. The CDR3 here is CASSLGQADTQYF. CDR3 coding DNA: TGTGCCAGCAGCTTGGGACAGGCAGATACGCAGTATTTT.

The J gene is TRBJ2-3, the V gene TRBV5-1, with D possibly matching TRBD1 (6 bases). Germline V lookup: CDR1 SGHRS, CDR2 YFSETQ. The CDR3 has 18 amino acids. Trimming cost V 4 bases and J 0 bases, with 21 bases left between them. This CDR3 reads CASSHQIRGRVSTDTQYF. The CDR3 coding sequence is TGCGCCAGCAGCCACCAAATCAGGGGAAGGGTTAGCACAGATACGCAGTATTTT.

This clone is a singleton in its sample. J is TRBJ1-1 and V is TRBV11-2, with unresolved D. The CDR3 sequence is 17 residues long. CDR1 and CDR2 (germline): SGHAT, FQNNGV. The V end was cut by 2 bases, the J end by 0 bases, with 16 bases between. The CDR3 DNA reads as TGTGCCAGCAGCTTACGAGGTTATGGGTTCATGAACACTGAAGCTTTCTTT. Amino acids: CASSLRGYGFMNTEAFF.

The chain couples TRBV10-2 to TRBJ2-7, with 8 nucleotides matching TRBD1. Germline trimming cut 8 bases from V and 3 bases from J; bases unmatched to any gene: 9. Germline V CDR1 and CDR2: WSHSY, SAAADI. CDR3 length: 14 residues. The CDR3 region has the DNA TGCGCCAGCGCAGGGGGCTTAGCCCACTACGAGCAGTACTTC. Translation gives CASAGGLAHYEQYF.

In its sample, this clone was seen a few times. This chain uses TRBV12-3 or TRBV12-4 with TRBJ1-4; D gene uncertain. The CDR3 is made up of 13 amino acids. Trimming took off 3 bases at V and 8 bases at J, with 10 bases between the two ends. CDR3 in amino acids: CASSLAEKEKLFF. The DNA of the CDR3 is TGTGCCAGCAGTTTGGCAGAAAAGGAAAAACTGTTTTTT.

The rearrangement links TRBV7-2 to TRBJ1-2; TRBD1 might be the D (6 bases). Trimming left V 5 bases short and J 4 bases short, with 11 bases between. The germline CDR1 and CDR2 sequences are SGHTA and FQGNSA. CDR3 length: 13 amino acids. The CDR3 DNA sequence: TGTGCCAGCAGCGCCGGGACATCCTATGGCTACACCTTC. Protein: CASSAGTSYGYTF.

V and J are TRBV19 and TRBJ2-7; perhaps TRBD1 as D (6 bases). The V gene's germline CDR1 is LNHDA and CDR2 SQIVND (reference sequence). Trimming took off 6 bases at V and 6 bases at J, with 18 bases between the two ends. The CDR3 length is 14 residues. CDR3 protein: CASSAQGMSGEQYF. CDR3 sequence (DNA): TGTGCCAGTAGCGCGCAGGGGATGTCTGGCGAGCAGTACTTC.

This clone was seen many times. The chain recombines TRBV7-9 with TRBJ1-3; 8 nucleotides align to TRBD1. The CDR3 totals 16 residues. Germline V gives CDR1 SEHNR, CDR2 FQNEAQ (reference sequence). Trimming cost V 1 base and J 2 bases; bases outside gene matches: 4. The CDR3 spells CASSLVTGGPGNTIYF. The CDR3 nucleotides are TGTGCCAGCAGCTTAGTCACAGGGGGACCTGGAAACACCATATATTTT.

This clone was observed once. The V call is TRBV27, the J call TRBJ2-7, with D possibly matching TRBD2 (7 bases). The CDR3 consists of 13 residues. Trimming left V 6 bases short and J 3 bases short, with 12 bases between. Germline-derived CDR1 and CDR2 are MNHEY and SMNVEV (reference sequence). CDR3 coding DNA: TGTGCCAGCAGGGGGGGGCTTGTCTACGAGCAGTACTTC. It specifies CASRGGLVYEQYF.

This chain uses TRBV27 with TRBJ1-2; 11 bases are shared with TRBD1. This CDR3 spans 15 amino acids. V lost 7 bases, J lost 8 bases, and 12 bases stayed unmatched. CDR1 MNHEY and CDR2 SMNVEV come from the germline V gene (reference sequence). CDR3 bases: TGTGCCAGCACTCGCGACGGACAGGGGGCGAAAGGCTACACCTTC. Translated: CASTRDGQGAKGYTF.

The chain combines TRBV29-1 with TRBJ2-2; 11 bases are a match to TRBD1. The CDR3 runs 13 residues. Looked up from germline, CDR1 is SQVTM and CDR2 is ANQGSEA. J gave up 7 bases and V 7 bases, and 5 bases lay outside the gene matches. CDR3 residues: CSGGTGGNGELFF. The CDR3 nucleotides are TGCAGCGGCGGGACAGGGGGTAACGGGGAGCTGTTTTTT.

This sequence joins TRBV7-2 and TRBJ1-2; TRBD1 agrees at 7 bases. V shed 5 bases, J shed 8 bases, and the junction held 8 bases outside the gene matches. Per the germline V gene, CDR1 is SGHTA and CDR2 is FQGNSA. There are 13 residues in the CDR3. CDR3 sequence (DNA): TGTGCCAGCAGCCTTTGGGACAGACGGGGCTACACCTTC. It yields the protein CASSLWDRRGYTF.

The chain links TRBV9 to TRBJ2-3; 8 bases align to TRBD2. Looked up from germline, CDR1 is SGDLS and CDR2 is YYNGEE. The CDR3 contains 16 residues. Trimming at V came to 2 bases and at J to 3 bases, leaving 8 bases not matched to a gene. The CDR3 reads CASSVYQRGITDTQYF. The CDR3 DNA reads TGTGCCAGCAGCGTTTACCAGCGGGGGATAACAGATACGCAGTATTTT. Drawing the rest from reference TRBV9 and TRBJ2-3, the complete variable domain is DSGVTQTPKHLITATGQRVTLRCSPRSGDLSVYWYQQSLDQGLQFLIQYYNGEERAKGNILERFSAQQFPDLHSELNLSSLELGDSALYFCASSVYQRGITDTQYFGPGTRLTVL.

This chain joins TRBV5-1 and TRBJ1-4; D is undetermined. The length of the CDR3 is 14 residues. With 6 bases removed from V and 0 bases from J, the gap between germline ends came to 9 bases. The V gene's germline CDR1 is SGHRS and CDR2 YFSETQ. CDR3 sequence reads: CASTLDATNEKLFF. In DNA form, the CDR3 reads TGCGCCAGCACCCTAGATGCAACTAATGAAAAACTGTTTTTT.

The genes are TRBV18 and TRBJ1-3, with TRBD1 as a possible D gene (5 bases). The CDR3 spans 17 residues. The V and J ends lost 2 bases and 4 bases respectively, with 18 bases between them. The germline V gene has CDR1 KGHSH and CDR2 LQKENI. The CDR3: CASSPIGVRGSGNTIYF. In DNA, the CDR3 is TGTGCCAGCTCACCAATCGGGGTGAGGGGTTCCGGAAACACCATATATTTT.